Following are 5 T cell receptor beta chains from one sample sequenced in a study of cytomegalovirus exposure and HLA in healthy donors. Assay: immunoSEQ multiplex PCR; the TCRdb copy retains only in-frame clones and omits some. The data contain about 130,000 clones, over 80% of them seen just once; the ten biggest clones take up less than 8%. The specimen sequenced was PBMCs. These receptors originate from a woman aged 30 to 39 in good health and CMV-seropositive.

The chain joins TRBV18 to TRBJ1-5; possibly TRBD1 for D (5 bases). The germline V gene has CDR1 KGHSH and CDR2 LQKENI. Trimming stripped 3 bases from V and 7 bases from J, with 16 bases between. This CDR3 spans 15 amino acids. CDR3 residues: CASSPDGTLGQPQHF. The CDR3 coding sequence is TGTGCCAGCTCACCCGACGGGACTTTGGGGCAGCCCCAGCATTTT.

DNA for the CDR3: TGTGCCAGCAGTGAAGCTGGGGGGTATGGTGAAAAACTGTTTTTT. Encoded protein: CASSEAGGYGEKLFF. The V call is TRBV6-1, the J call TRBJ1-4; D is perhaps TRBD1 (5 bases). Germline lookup yields CDR1 MNHNS and CDR2 SASEGT. CDR3 length equals 15 residues. The V and J ends lost 0 bases and 7 bases respectively, with 12 bases between them.

V gene TRBV4-1 combines with J gene TRBJ2-7; 10 bases are shared with TRBD1. Trimming at V came to 4 bases and at J to 4 bases, leaving 7 bases not matched to a gene. The length of the CDR3 is 15 residues. Germline assignment: CDR1 MGHRA and CDR2 YSYEKL. Here the CDR3 DNA reads TGCGCCAGCAGCCGGGCCGGGACAGGGGATTACGAGCAGTACTTC. Protein product: CASSRAGTGDYEQYF.

This chain links TRBV7-6 with TRBJ1-6, with D uncertain. V gave up 0 bases and J gave up 9 bases, with 15 bases separating them. In germline, CDR1 is SGHVS, CDR2 FNYEAQ. There are 16 residues in the CDR3. In DNA form, the CDR3 reads TGTGCCAGCAGCTTAGCGAGCGGGGAGGGATTTTCACCCCTCCACTTT. This translates into CASSLASGEGFSPLHF.

V and J are TRBV9 and TRBJ2-5; 10 bases match TRBD2. Germline-derived CDR1 and CDR2 are SGDLS and YYNGEE. This CDR3 spans 15 amino acids. Losses at the gene ends were 4 bases for V and 5 bases for J; bases not matched to a gene: 8. CDR3 DNA: TGTGCCAGCAGCCTCAGCGGGAGGGCCGAGGAGACCCAGTACTTC. It yields the protein CASSLSGRAEETQYF. The whole variable domain, remainder taken from reference TRBV9 and TRBJ2-5, is DSGVTQTPKHLITATGQRVTLRCSPRSGDLSVYWYQQSLDQGLQFLIQYYNGEERAKGNILERFSAQQFPDLHSELNLSSLELGDSALYFCASSLSGRAEETQYFGPGTRLLVL.